This TCR beta chain was captured in a study of cytomegalovirus exposure and HLA in healthy donors. A note on this clone: Antigen: not known.

This CDR3 region has 14 residues. Per germline, CDR1 MNHEY and CDR2 SVGAGI. The V and J ends lost 5 bases and 5 bases, in that order; junction bases with no gene match: 5. Regarding the study as a whole: In an earlier analysis, about 87% or about 30%: the productive usage of most TCR beta V segments.

Amplification used 60 Vbeta primers and 13 Jbeta primers. Clones were read by immunoSEQ multiplex PCR, and TCRdb kept only the in-frame ones, dropping some. This table holds some 110,000 clones, around 77% found once. The TCR was taken from a man aged 50 or older in good health and CMV-seropositive. This chain links TRBV6-5 with TRBJ2-2; 7 bases agree with TRBD2. Sequences were obtained from PBMCs. The CDR3 reads CASSTGLGTGELFF. The CDR3 coding sequence is TGTGCCAGCAGTACAGGACTAGGTACCGGGGAGCTGTTTTTT.